The 20 T cell receptor beta chains below were found in one sample sequenced in a study of T cells in Graves' hyperthyroidism and ophthalmopathy. There were TCR beta CDR3 regions amplified from RNA transcripts. The study used the HTBI primer set for a first-round RT-PCR of the TCR CDR3. From the multiplex PCR reads, TCRdb called clonotypes with MiXCR, one entry per CDR3 protein. The table records about 400,000 distinct CDR3 sequences, 13% to 15% of them present only once. Input material: blood. The receptors come from a woman aged 60-75 years with Graves' ophthalmopathy.

The chain joins TRBV19 to TRBJ2-1; TRBD2 is a possible D gene (5 bases). The ends were cut back, 4 bases at V and 9 bases at J, with 13 bases in the middle. Per the germline V gene, CDR1 is LNHDA and CDR2 is SQIVND (reference sequence). This CDR3 comprises 13 residues. The CDR3 sequence: CASSNLLRGEQFF. The CDR3 DNA reads as TGTGCCAGTAGTAATCTCCTCCGGGGTGAGCAGTTCTTC. Complete variable domain (other parts from reference TRBV19 and TRBJ2-1): DGGITQSPKYLFRKEGQNVTLSCEQNLNHDAMYWYRQDPGQGLRLIYYSQIVNDFQKGDIAEGYSVSREKKESFPLTVTSAQKNPTAFYLCASSNLLRGEQFFGPGTRLTVL.

The rearrangement uses TRBV7-6 and TRBJ1-1; D may be TRBD1 (5 bases). CDR3 length: 15 residues. Germline lookup yields CDR1 SGHVS and CDR2 FNYEAQ. The germline V and J ends were trimmed by 5 bases and 0 bases, with 13 bases remaining between them. The CDR3 spells CASSPGQHMNTEAFF. DNA for the CDR3: TGTGCCAGCAGCCCGGGGCAGCACATGAACACTGAAGCTTTCTTT.

In this sample, this clonotype turned up a few times. The rearrangement uses TRBV6-1 and TRBJ2-5; 13 positions match TRBD2. This CDR3 comprises 16 residues. Germline loops: CDR1 MNHNS, CDR2 SASEGT. V lost 3 bases and J lost 3; bases outside the gene matches: 4. CDR3 region: CASSDQGLAGKETQYF. DNA for the CDR3: TGTGCCAGCAGTGACCAGGGACTAGCGGGAAAAGAGACCCAGTACTTC.

This clonotype has only a few counts. The chain links TRBV6-1 to TRBJ2-7, with D possibly being TRBD1 (6 bases). V was clipped by 6 bases and J by 2 bases, with 8 bases between them. Per germline, CDR1 MNHNS and CDR2 SASEGT. The CDR3 covers 12 residues. This CDR3 is CASRGGTYEQYF. The CDR3 DNA sequence: TGTGCCAGCAGAGGGGGAACCTACGAGCAGTACTTC.

The rearrangement joins TRBV10-2 to TRBJ2-1; tentatively, D is TRBD2 (5 bases). The V end was cut by 0 bases, the J end by 4 bases, with 16 bases between. The CDR3 is made up of 17 amino acids. CDR1 is WSHSY and CDR2 is SAAADI in the germline V gene. The chain's CDR3 is CASSESYGGQEYNEQFF. The CDR3 coding sequence is TGCGCCAGCAGTGAGTCGTATGGCGGGCAGGAGTACAATGAGCAGTTCTTC.

This clonotype was observed at least ten times. This chain connects TRBV11-3 to TRBJ2-2, with D hard to call. The CDR3 length is 14 residues. Germline V CDR1 and CDR2: SGHNT, YENEEA. The ends were cut back, 1 base at V and 5 bases at J, with 8 bases in the middle. The CDR3: CASSLGLWTGELFF. For the CDR3, the DNA is TGTGCCAGCAGCTTAGGGTTGTGGACCGGGGAGCTGTTTTTT.

The chain employs TRBV6-1 and TRBJ2-7, with a tentative D call TRBD2 (6 bases). The CDR3 contains 15 residues. Germline V gives CDR1 MNHNS, CDR2 SASEGT. V dropped 4 bases and J dropped 7 bases, with 20 bases sitting between them. Here the CDR3 reads CASSAQFRTGGEQYF. DNA of the CDR3: TGTGCCAGCAGTGCCCAATTTAGGACCGGGGGAGAGCAGTACTTC.

This clonotype was counted at least ten times. CDR3 residues: CASRTSGSHGELFF. DNA for the CDR3: TGTGCCAGCAGGACTAGCGGGAGTCACGGGGAGCTGTTTTTT. This rearrangement joins TRBV2 to TRBJ2-2; 12 nucleotides line up with TRBD2. The length of the CDR3 is 14 residues. Per the germline V gene, CDR1 is SNHLY and CDR2 is FYNNEI. J lost 7 bases, V lost 6 bases, and 3 bases had no gene match.

This clonotype occurred a few times. The rearrangement joins TRBV5-1 to TRBJ2-7, with TRBD1 as a possible D gene (5 bases). The germline V gene has CDR1 SGHRS and CDR2 YFSETQ. The CDR3 is 15 amino acids. Trimming shortened V by 0 bases and J by 6 bases, and 16 bases separated the two germline ends. The CDR3 sequence: CASSLGPGWGSEQYF. Written as DNA, the CDR3 is TGCGCCAGCAGCTTGGGCCCAGGGTGGGGAAGCGAGCAGTACTTC.

This clonotype was detected many times. The chain combines TRBV7-2 with TRBJ2-6; TRBD2 agrees at 12 bases. The V and J ends lost 5 bases and 3 bases, in that order; junction bases with no gene match: 17. The CDR3 consists of 21 residues. The germline V gene has CDR1 SGHTA and CDR2 FQGNSA. The CDR3 is CASSPLRRASGRENGANVLTF. CDR3 nucleotide sequence: TGTGCCAGCAGCCCCCTCAGGAGGGCTAGCGGGAGGGAGAATGGGGCCAACGTCCTGACTTTC.

The chain carries TRBV5-1 and TRBJ2-2; TRBD1 is a possible D gene (6 bases). The CDR3 consists of 14 residues. Germline V CDR1 and CDR2: SGHRS, YFSETQ. The V gene lost 5 bases and the J gene lost 7 bases, with 15 bases spanning the gap. The CDR3 region is CASRKAGDGGELFF. The CDR3 nucleotides are TGCGCCAGCAGAAAAGCAGGGGACGGCGGGGAGCTGTTTTTT. Full variable domain (outside the CDR3, taken from reference TRBV5-1 and TRBJ2-2): KAGVTQTPRYLIKTRGQQVTLSCSPISGHRSVSWYQQTPGQGLQFLFEYFSETQRNKGNFPGRFSGRQFSNSRSEMNVSTLELGDSALYLCASRKAGDGGELFFGEGSRLTVL.

This clonotype was detected many times. The CDR3: CSATGLAAYNEQFF. DNA of the CDR3: TGCAGTGCCACGGGACTAGCGGCCTACAATGAGCAGTTCTTC. The J gene is TRBJ2-1, the V gene TRBV20-1; 11 nucleotides match TRBD2. This CDR3 comprises 14 residues. Trimming took 6 bases from V and 2 from J; bases not matched to a gene: 3. Germline V gives CDR1 DFQATT, CDR2 SNEGSKA (reference sequence).

This clonotype was observed many times. Sequence at one end of the junction differs from germline and may be a read error. J is TRBJ2-3 and V is TRBV11-2; TRBD1 might be the D (5 bases). The germline gives CDR1 SGHAT, CDR2 FQNNGV. This CDR3 comprises 16 residues. CDR3 coding DNA: TGTGCCAGCAGCTTAGATCGTTCTTGGGGCACAGATGCGCAGTATTTT. This sequence encodes CASSLDRSWGTDAQYF.

Many counts were recorded for this clonotype. The genes are TRBV2 and TRBJ2-7; 8 bases are shared with TRBD2. Germline V gene sequence: CDR1 SNHLY, CDR2 FYNNEI. Unmatched junction bases numbered 3, after V lost 2 bases and J lost 3 bases. CDR3 length: 14 amino acids. The chain's CDR3 is CASSESSGNYEQYF. The CDR3 DNA follows: TGTGCCAGCAGTGAAAGTAGCGGGAACTACGAGCAGTACTTC.

This chain uses TRBV6-5 with TRBJ2-5; D remains unclear. Looked up from germline, CDR1 is MNHEY and CDR2 is SVGAGI. The CDR3 extends over 12 amino acids. The germline V and J ends were trimmed by 5 bases and 5 bases, with 9 bases remaining between them. CDR3 bases: TGTGCCAGCAGTACTTTTGGGGAGACCCAGTACTTC. Protein sequence: CASSTFGETQYF.

The rearrangement joins TRBV11-2 to TRBJ2-7, with D possibly being TRBD1 (6 bases). V was clipped by 8 bases and J by 0 bases, with 17 bases between them. This CDR3 spans 15 amino acids. CDR1 and CDR2 (germline): SGHAT, FQNNGV. This chain's CDR3 is CASGGQRLSSYEQYF. The CDR3 DNA is TGTGCCAGCGGGGGCCAACGGCTTAGCTCCTACGAGCAGTACTTC.

This clonotype was observed many times. The chain joins TRBV5-1 to TRBJ2-7; D is perhaps TRBD2 (6 bases). The germline V gene has CDR1 SGHRS and CDR2 YFSETQ. The CDR3 has 13 residues. V lost 4 bases to trimming and J lost 2 bases, with 10 bases between them. CDR3: CASSHGSTYEQYF. The CDR3 nucleotides are TGCGCCAGCAGCCACGGGAGTACCTACGAGCAGTACTTC.

Written as DNA, the CDR3 is TGTGCCAGTAGTGAAGCTCTCGGGCTAGCGGACTACAATGAGCAGTTCTTC. Residues: CASSEALGLADYNEQFF. V usage is TRBV19 and J usage is TRBJ2-1, with 7 positions matching TRBD2. J was trimmed by 3 bases and V by 5 bases; bases with no gene match: 13. Germline CDR1 LNHDA, CDR2 SQIVND (reference sequence). CDR3 length equals 17 residues.

There are many counts of this clonotype. The genes are TRBV28 and TRBJ2-7; unclear D gene. V was shortened by 3 bases and J by 0 bases, with 9 bases between the two germline ends. The germline V gene encodes CDR1 MDHEN and CDR2 SYDVKM. The CDR3 contains 14 residues. The CDR3 coding sequence is TGTGCCAGCAGTTTCTCGCACAACTCCTACGAGCAGTACTTC. Encoded protein: CASSFSHNSYEQYF.

This clonotype was detected a few times. The V call is TRBV9, the J call TRBJ2-1; TRBD2 matches at 8 bases. Germline trimming cut 4 bases from V and 6 bases from J; bases unmatched to any gene: 9. The CDR3 is made up of 15 amino acids. From germline, CDR1 is SGDLS and CDR2 YYNGEE. The CDR3 region is CASSSTSGRPNEQFF. The CDR3 DNA reads TGTGCCAGCAGCTCCACTAGCGGAAGGCCCAATGAGCAGTTCTTC.